This T cell receptor (beta chain) was identified during a study of blood T cell repertoires in COVID-19. Overall study context: Donors in the United States, Italy and Spain gave samples during acute or convalescent COVID-19. The analysed material was cDNA or gDNA that came from T cells, B-cell-depleted T cells, or PBMCs.

The protocol was immunoSEQ multiplex PCR, while the TCRdb copy is restricted to in-frame clones and leaves out a portion. The repertoire holds tens of thousands of clones, with around 83% as singletons. Trimming removed 5 bases from V and 8 bases from J, with 9 bases in between. Germline CDR1 MNHNY, CDR2 SVGAGI (reference sequence). This CDR3 spans 11 amino acids. This sequence joins TRBV6-6 and TRBJ1-2; D call uncertain. The specimen sequenced was peripheral blood. The origin of this receptor is an older man with active COVID-19. CDR3 amino acids: CASSPDLGYTF. CDR3 bases: TGTGCCAGCAGTCCCGACTTGGGCTACACCTTC.